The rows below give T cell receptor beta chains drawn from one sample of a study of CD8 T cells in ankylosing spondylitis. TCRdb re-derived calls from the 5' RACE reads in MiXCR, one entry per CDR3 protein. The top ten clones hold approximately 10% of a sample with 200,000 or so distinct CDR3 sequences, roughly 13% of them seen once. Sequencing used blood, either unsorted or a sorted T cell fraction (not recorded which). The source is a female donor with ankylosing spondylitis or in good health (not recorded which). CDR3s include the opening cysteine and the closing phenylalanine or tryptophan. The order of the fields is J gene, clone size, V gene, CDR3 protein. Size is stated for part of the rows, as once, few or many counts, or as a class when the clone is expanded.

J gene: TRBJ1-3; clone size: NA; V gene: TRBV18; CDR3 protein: CASSPTAAAQNTIYF
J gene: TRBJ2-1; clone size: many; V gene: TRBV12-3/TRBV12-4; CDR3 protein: CASTLGGFNEQFF
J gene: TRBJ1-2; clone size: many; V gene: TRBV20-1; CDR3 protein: CSAHRGNYGYTF
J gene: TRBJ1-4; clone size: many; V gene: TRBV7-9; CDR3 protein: CASSLAGVEEKLFF
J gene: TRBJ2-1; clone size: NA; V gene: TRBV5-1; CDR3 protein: CASTRSGPLYNEQFF
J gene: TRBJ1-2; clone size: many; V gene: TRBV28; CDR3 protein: CASSLMGFGYTF
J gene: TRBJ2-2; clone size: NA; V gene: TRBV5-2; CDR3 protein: CAMGPGTDSGALFF
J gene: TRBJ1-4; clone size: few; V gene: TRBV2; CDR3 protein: CASSEGNQGKEKLFF
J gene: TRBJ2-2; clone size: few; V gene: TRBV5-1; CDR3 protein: CASSFVVDTGELFF
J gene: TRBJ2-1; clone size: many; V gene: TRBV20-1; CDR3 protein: CSASGTSGRVSDEQFF
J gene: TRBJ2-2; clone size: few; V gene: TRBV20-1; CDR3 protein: CSALAGGESGELFF
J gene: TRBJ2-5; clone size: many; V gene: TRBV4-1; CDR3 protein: CASSLIGGLQETQYF
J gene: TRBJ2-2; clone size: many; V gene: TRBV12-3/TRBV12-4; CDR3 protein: CASSPPGLYTGELFF
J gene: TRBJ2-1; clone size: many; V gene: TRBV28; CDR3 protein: CASTPFGGSYNEQFF
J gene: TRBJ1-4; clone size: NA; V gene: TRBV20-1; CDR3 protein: CSASAGINEKLFF
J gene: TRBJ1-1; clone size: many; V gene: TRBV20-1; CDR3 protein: CSAGGLLNTEAFF
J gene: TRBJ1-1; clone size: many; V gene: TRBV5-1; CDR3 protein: CASSLPLNTEAFF
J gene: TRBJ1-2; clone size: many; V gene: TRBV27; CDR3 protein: CASRSNYGYTF
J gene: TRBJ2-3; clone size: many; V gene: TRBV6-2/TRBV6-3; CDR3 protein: CASSYGLAGGLLTDTQYF
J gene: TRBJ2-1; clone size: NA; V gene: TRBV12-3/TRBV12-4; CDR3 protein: CASSFWPQGEVF
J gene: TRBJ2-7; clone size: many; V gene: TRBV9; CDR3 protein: CASSPQRQVRSYEQYF
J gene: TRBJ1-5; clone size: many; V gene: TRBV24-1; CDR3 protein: CATSAPGINQPQHF
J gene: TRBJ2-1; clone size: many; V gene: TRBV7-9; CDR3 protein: CASRGPGTSGTNEQFF
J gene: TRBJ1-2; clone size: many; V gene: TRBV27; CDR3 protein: CASSSIGQGFGGYTF
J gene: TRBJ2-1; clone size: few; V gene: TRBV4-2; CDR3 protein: CASSQDGGSPANEQFF
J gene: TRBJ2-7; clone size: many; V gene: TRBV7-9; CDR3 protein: CASSGIGQGFYEQYF
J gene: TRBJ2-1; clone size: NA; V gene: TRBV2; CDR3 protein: CASRGFSGSQPYNEQFF
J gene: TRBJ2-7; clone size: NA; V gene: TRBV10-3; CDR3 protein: CAISEPRATNYEQYF
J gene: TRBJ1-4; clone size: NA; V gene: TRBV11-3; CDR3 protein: CASSIKTDVYEKLFF
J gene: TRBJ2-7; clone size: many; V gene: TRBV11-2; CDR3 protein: CASSLSTAGGSSSYEQYF
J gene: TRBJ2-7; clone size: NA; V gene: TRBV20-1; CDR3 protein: CSARPTSGRGLYEQYF
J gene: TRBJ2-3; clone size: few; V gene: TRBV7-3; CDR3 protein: CASSFGGTGFTDTQYF
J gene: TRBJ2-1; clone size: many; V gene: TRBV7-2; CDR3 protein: CASTTFVRGNEQFF
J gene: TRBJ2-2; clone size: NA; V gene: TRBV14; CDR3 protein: CASSHQRQGTNTGELFF
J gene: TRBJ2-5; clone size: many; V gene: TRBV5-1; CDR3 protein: CASRVSSGSQTQYF
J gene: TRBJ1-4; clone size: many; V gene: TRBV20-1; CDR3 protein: CSAWPFRIREKLFF
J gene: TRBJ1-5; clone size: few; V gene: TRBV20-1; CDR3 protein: CSTGSSSNQPQHF
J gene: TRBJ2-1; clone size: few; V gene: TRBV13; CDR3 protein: CASSFSGDNEQFF
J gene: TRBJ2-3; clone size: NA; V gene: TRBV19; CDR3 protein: CASRGRATDTQYF
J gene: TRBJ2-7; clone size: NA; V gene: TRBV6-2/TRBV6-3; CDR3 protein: CASSYSGESSYEQYF
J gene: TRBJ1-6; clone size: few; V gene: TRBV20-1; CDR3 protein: CSVQTSGALNSPLHF
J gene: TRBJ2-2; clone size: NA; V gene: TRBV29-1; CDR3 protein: CSVALRNTGELFF
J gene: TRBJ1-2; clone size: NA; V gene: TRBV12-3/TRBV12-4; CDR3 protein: CASSTGLSSSYTF
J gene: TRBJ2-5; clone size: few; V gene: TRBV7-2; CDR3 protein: CASSFYGDQETQYF
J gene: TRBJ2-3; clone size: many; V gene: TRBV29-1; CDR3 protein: CSGSGASTDTQYF
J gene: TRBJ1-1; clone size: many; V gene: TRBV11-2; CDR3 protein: CASSFDPGTTEAFF
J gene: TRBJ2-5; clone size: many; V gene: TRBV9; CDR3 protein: CASSRRGSDQETQYF